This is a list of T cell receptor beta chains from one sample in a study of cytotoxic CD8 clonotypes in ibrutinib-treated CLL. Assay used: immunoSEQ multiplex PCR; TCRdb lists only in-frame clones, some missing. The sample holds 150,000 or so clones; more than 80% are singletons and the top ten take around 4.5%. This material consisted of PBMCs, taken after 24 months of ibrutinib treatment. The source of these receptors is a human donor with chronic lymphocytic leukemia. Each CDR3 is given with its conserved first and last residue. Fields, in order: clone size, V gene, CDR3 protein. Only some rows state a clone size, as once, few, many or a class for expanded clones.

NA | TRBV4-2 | CASSLRGAYNEQFF
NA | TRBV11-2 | CASSLDEGQPQHF
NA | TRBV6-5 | CATSGTGSYEQYF
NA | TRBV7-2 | CASTYSRGVPEAFF
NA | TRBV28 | CASPPSGTLSYEQYF
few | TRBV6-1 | CASSVRLDSTDTQYF
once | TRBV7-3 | CASSSRLAGVGEQYF
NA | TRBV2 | CASSGLAGSYEQYF
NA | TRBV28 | CASSLPGGGTGELFF
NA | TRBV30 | CAWSGSSNQPQHF
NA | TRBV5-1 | CASRIGQSDTEAFF
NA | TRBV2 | CASSTARGKPYF
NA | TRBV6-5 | CASSTRQTLGNTIYF
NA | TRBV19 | CASRTQGFSEAFF
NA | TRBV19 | CASSYRDLANYGYTF
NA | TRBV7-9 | CASSLTAGWTLNYGYTF
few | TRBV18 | CASSVTGAGVGQTQYF
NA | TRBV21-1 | CASSKNDRGFVEQYF
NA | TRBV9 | CASSVARTANSGNTIYF
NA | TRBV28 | CASSFYGGSTDTQYF
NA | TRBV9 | CASSVGEEGSNGYTF
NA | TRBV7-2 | CASRGDWSSYNSPLHF
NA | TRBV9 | CASSVRAGGGETQYF
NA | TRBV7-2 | CASSTGQGNEAFF
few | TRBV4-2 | CASSQDSRGSEQFF
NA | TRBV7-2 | CASSLVYSYNSPLHF
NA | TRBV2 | CASTPGTVYNSPLHF
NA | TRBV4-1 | CASSQEGKAGAYNEQFF
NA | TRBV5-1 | CASSLPSRGEKLFF
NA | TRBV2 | CASRQGLGQYF
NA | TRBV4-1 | CASSQGQSQPQHF
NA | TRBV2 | CASSPGEFNEQFF
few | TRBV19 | CASSNSNYGYTF
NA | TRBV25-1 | CASSEGWGQGHTF
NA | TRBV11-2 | CASSFTGTSNEQFF
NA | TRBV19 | CASSILPGSGNSGANVLTF
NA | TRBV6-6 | CASSYEQGYDRDTQYF
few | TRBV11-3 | CASSLGPTGELFF
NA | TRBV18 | CASSPLETNYGYTF
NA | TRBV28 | CASSSLSWVQYF
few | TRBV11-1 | CASSPPGLAGGSYNEQFF